The clone carrying this TCR beta chain was seen a single time. Its cognate antigen is unknown. Clones were sequenced by immunoSEQ multiplex PCR, and TCRdb holds only the in-frame ones, with some missing. Of some 64,000 clones detected, more than 75% appear once; the ten largest clones hold about 0.95%. The sample comes from a study of memory CD4+ T cells and cytomegalovirus serostatus. Study-level background: Healthy Belgian adult donors included nine or ten CMV-positive and some 24 CMV-negative people.

The CDR3 is 14 residues long. Germline CDR1 and CDR2: SGHRS and YFSETQ. Trimming left V 4 bases short and J 6 bases short, with 16 bases between. The sort gate was single viable CD3+CD4+CD8-CD45RO+ cells for memory CD4+ T cells. Study results and limitations: CD4+ memory repertoires contained about 40% of the roughly 160 reported CMV TCRbeta sequences.

Sequencing used memory CD4+ T cells from blood. The chain uses TRBV5-1 and TRBJ1-2, with D possibly TRBD1 on 5 matching bases. The TCR sequence derives from an adult in good health and CMV-seronegative. DNA for the CDR3: TGCGCCAGCAGCATAGACAGCGCCAGGAATGGCTACACCTTC. It codes for CASSIDSARNGYTF.